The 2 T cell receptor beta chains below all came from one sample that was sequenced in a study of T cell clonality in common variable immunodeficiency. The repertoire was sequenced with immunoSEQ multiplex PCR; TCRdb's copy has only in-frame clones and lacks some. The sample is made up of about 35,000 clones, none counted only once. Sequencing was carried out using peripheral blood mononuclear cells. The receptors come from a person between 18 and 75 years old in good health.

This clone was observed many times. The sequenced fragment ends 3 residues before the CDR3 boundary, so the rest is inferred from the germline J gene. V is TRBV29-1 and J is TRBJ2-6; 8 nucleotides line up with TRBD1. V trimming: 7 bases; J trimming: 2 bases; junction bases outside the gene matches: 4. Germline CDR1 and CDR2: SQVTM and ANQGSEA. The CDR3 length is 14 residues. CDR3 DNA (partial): TGCAGCGCCATGACAGGGGCTGGGGCCAACGTC. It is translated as CSAMTGAGANV. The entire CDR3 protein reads CSAMTGAGANVLTF.

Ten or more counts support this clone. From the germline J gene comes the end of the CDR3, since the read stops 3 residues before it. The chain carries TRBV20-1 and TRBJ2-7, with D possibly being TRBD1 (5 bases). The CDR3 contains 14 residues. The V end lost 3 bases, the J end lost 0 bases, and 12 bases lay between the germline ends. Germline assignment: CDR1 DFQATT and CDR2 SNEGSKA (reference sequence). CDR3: CSASPQGASYEQYF. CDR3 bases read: TGCAGTGCTAGCCCTCAGGGTGCCTCCTACGAG.